This T cell receptor (beta chain) was found in a study of CD8+ T cells in alopecia areata. Study observations and caveats: Relative to normal scalp, lesional scalp, especially alopecia totalis/universalis, showed higher clonality.

Looked up from germline, CDR1 is SGHAT and CDR2 is FQNNGV. The CDR3 extends over 16 amino acids. Comments on this clone: Antigen: not known. At one end, the junction sequence differs from germline, possibly due to a read error.

In alopecia areata patients, both lesional scalp punch biopsies and peripheral blood were collected. Following RNA extraction, reverse transcription yielded cDNA that acted as the sequencing template. Clones were sequenced by immunoSEQ multiplex PCR, and TCRdb holds only the in-frame ones, with some missing. This table has 140,000 to 150,000 clones, 80% to 90% appearing once. This sequence originates from a human donor with alopecia areata. The V call is TRBV11-2, the J call TRBJ1-5; TRBD1 matches at 7 bases. Material: CD8+ T cells sorted from blood, obtained at week 0. CDR3 protein: CAGSNTTGASNQPQHF. The DNA for the CDR3 is TGTGCCGGCAGCAACACAACAGGGGCGAGCAATCAGCCCCAGCATTTT. The full variable domain, rest sourced from reference TRBV11-2 and TRBJ1-5, is EAGVAQSPRYKIIEKRQSVAFWCNPISGHATLYWYQQILGQGPKLLIQFQNNGVVDDSQLPKDRFSAERLKGVDSTLKIQPAKLEDSAVYLCAGSNTTGASNQPQHFGDGTRLSIL.